What follows are 2 T cell receptor beta chains derived from one specimen sequenced in a study of T cell responses to AZD1222 COVID-19 vaccine. Method: immunoSEQ multiplex PCR; TCRdb's copy keeps in-frame clones and lacks some. The sample consists of 120,000 to 150,000 clones, under 95% of them appearing once. Sequencing used peripheral blood, obtained 28 days after the second AZD1222 dose. The receptors derive from an adult who received the AZD1222 COVID-19 vaccine.

V usage is TRBV27 and J usage is TRBJ2-7, with 8 bases identical to TRBD2. Germline V lookup: CDR1 MNHEY, CDR2 SMNVEV (reference sequence). The CDR3 has 14 amino acids. J gave up 2 bases and V 6 bases, and 6 bases lay outside the gene matches. DNA of the CDR3: TGTGCCAGCAGATGGACTAGCACCACCTACGAGCAGTACTTC. Translated: CASRWTSTTYEQYF.

This clone showed up just a few times. In nucleotides, the CDR3 is TGTGCCAGCAGCCTTGACACGGATGGGGGCTACACCTTC. Protein product: CASSLDTDGGYTF. This chain connects TRBV7-6 to TRBJ1-2; D is undetermined. CDR3 length equals 13 residues. Germline V gives CDR1 SGHVS, CDR2 FNYEAQ. V lost 5 bases, J lost 8 bases, and 15 bases lay in between.